The sequence of this TCR beta chain was determined in a study of glioma-infiltrating T cells. General study results and limits: Tissue-blood divergence was below expectation in non-neoplastic patients, above in gliomas. CDR3 overlap between tissue and blood was very small.

Amplification of TCR alpha and beta CDR3 regions from RNA used iRepertoire nested multiplex PCR. One-step reverse transcription and amplification started from about 100-400 ng of tissue mRNA or PBMC total RNA. TCRdb re-derived calls from the multiplex PCR reads in MiXCR, one entry per CDR3 protein. The sample carries tens of thousands of distinct CDR3 sequences, 23% recorded once. This clonotype was counted many times. What it binds is not known. The CDR3 contains 14 residues. V was shortened by 0 bases and J by 8 bases, with 11 bases between the two germline ends. Germline CDR1 and CDR2: LNHNV and YYDKDF (reference sequence).

This chain joins TRBV15 and TRBJ1-3; no firm D call. This receptor was obtained from a human donor with low-grade glioma or glioblastoma, undergoing nonglioma brain surgery, or in good health (not recorded which). The sample was glioma tissue, nonneoplastic brain tissue, or PBMCs (not recorded which). The CDR3 bases are TGTGCCACCAGCAGAGATGGGAGTGGTGACACCATATATTTT. Residues: CATSRDGSGDTIYF.